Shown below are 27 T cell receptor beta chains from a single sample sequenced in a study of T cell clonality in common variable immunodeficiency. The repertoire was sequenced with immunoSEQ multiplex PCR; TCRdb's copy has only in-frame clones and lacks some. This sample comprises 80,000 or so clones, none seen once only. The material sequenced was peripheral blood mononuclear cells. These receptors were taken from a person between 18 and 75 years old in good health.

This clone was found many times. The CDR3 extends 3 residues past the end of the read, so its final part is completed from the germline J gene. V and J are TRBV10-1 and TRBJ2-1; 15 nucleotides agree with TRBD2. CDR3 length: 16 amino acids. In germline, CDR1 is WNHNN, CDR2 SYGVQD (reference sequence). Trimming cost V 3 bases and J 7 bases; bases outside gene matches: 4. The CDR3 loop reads CASSELGTSGRNEQFF. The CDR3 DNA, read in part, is TGCGCCAGCAGTGAACTCGGGACTAGCGGGAGGAATGAG.

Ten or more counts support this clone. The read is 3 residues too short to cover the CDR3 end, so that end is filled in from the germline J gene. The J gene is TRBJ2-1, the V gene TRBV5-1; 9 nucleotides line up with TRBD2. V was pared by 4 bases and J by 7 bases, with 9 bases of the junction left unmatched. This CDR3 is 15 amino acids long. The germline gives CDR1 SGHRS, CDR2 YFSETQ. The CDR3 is CASSPLAGGPNEQFF. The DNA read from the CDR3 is TGCGCCAGCAGCCCACTGGCGGGAGGGCCTAATGAG. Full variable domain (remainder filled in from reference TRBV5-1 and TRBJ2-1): KAGVTQTPRYLIKTRGQQVTLSCSPISGHRSVSWYQQTPGQGLQFLFEYFSETQRNKGNFPGRFSGRQFSNSRSEMNVSTLELGDSALYLCASSPLAGGPNEQFFGPGTRLTVL.

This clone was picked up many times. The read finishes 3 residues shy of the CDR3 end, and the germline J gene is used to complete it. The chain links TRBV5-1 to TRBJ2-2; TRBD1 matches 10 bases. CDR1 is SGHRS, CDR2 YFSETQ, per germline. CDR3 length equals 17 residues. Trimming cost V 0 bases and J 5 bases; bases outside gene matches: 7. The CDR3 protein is CASSLEGQGIVTGELFF. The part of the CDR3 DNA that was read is TGCGCCAGCAGCTTGGAGGGACAGGGGATAGTAACCGGGGAG.

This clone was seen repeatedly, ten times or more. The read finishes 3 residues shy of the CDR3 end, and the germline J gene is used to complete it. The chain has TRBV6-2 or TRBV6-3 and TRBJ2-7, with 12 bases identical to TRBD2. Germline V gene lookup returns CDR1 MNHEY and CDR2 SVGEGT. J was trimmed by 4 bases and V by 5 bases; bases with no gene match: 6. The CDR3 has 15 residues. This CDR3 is CASSRDLAGGYEQYF. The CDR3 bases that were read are TGTGCCAGCAGTCGCGACCTAGCGGGGGGGTACGAG.

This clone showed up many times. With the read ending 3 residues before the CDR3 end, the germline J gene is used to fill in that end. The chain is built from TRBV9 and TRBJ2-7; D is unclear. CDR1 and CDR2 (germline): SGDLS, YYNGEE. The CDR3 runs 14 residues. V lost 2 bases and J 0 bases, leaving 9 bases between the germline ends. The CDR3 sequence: CASSVEVHSYEQYF. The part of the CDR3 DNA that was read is TGTGCCAGCAGCGTTGAGGTCCACTCCTACGAG.

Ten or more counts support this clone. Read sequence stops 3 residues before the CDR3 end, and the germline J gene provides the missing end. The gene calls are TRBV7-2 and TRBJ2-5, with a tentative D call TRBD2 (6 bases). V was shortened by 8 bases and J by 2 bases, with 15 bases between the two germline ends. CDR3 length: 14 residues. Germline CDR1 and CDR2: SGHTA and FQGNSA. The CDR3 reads CASGKRDLQETQYF. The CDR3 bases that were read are TGTGCCAGCGGAAAAAGGGACTTACAAGAGACC. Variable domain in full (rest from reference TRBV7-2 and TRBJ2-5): GAGVSQSPSNKVTEKGKDVELRCDPISGHTALYWYRQSLGQGLEFLIYFQGNSAPDKSGLPSDRFSAERTGGSVSTLTIQRTQQEDSAVYLCASGKRDLQETQYFGPGTRLLVL.

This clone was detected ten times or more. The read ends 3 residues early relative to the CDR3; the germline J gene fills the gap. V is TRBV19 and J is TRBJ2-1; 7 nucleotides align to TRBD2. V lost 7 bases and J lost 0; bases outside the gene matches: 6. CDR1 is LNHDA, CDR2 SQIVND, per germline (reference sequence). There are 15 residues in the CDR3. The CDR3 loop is CASTRAGSSYNEQFF. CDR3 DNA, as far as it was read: TGTGCCAGTACCAGAGCGGGGAGCTCCTACAATGAG.

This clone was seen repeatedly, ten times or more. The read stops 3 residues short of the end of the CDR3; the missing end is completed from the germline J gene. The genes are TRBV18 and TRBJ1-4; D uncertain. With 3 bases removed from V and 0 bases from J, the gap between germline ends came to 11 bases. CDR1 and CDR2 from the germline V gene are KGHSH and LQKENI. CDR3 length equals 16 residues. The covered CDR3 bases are TGTGCCAGCTCACCCATGACGGGGACAACTAATGAAAAA. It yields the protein CASSPMTGTTNEK. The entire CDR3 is CASSPMTGTTNEKLFF.

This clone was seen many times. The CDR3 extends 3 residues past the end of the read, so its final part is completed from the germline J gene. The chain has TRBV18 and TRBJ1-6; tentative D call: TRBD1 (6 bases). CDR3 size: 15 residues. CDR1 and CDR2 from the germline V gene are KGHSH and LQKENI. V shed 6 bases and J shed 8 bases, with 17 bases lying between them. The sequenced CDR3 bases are TGTGCCAGCTCCCCCCTACAGGGTTCGGATTCACCC. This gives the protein CASSPLQGSDSP. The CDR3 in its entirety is CASSPLQGSDSPLHF.

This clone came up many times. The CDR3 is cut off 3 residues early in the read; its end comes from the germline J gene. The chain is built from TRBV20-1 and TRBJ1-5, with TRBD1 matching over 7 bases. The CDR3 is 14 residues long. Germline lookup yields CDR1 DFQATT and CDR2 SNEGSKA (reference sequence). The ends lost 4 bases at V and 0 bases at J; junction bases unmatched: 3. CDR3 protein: CSATRDSSNQPQHF. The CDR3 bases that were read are TGCAGTGCTACACGGGACAGTAGCAATCAGCCC.

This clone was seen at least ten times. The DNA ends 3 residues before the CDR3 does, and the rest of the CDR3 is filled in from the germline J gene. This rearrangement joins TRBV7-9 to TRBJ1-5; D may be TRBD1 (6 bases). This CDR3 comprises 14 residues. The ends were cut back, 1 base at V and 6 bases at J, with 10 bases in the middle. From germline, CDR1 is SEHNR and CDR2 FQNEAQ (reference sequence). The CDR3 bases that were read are TGTGCCAGCAGCTTAGGAACAGGGCTTCAGCCC. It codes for CASSLGTGLQP. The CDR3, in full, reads CASSLGTGLQPQHF.

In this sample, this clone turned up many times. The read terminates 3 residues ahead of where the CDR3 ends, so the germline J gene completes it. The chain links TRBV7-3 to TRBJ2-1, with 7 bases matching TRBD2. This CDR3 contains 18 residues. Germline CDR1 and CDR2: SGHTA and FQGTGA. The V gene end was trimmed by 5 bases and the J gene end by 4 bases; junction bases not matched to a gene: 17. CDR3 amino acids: CASSATAAGASWYNEQFF. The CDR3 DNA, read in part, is TGTGCCAGCAGCGCCACCGCGGCGGGAGCCTCTTGGTACAATGAG.

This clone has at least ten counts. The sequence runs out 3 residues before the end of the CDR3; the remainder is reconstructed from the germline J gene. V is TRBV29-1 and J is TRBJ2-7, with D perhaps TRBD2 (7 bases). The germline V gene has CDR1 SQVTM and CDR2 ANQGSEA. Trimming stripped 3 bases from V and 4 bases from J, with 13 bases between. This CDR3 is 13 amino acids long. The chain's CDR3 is CSVEGGATYEQYF. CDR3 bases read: TGCAGCGTTGAGGGGGGGGCTACGTACGAG.

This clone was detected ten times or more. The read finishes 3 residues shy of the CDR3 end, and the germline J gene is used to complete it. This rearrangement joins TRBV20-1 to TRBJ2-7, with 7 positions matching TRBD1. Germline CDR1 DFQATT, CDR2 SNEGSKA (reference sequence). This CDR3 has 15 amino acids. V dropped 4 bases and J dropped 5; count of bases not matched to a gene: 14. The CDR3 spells CSATPSTGRADEQYF. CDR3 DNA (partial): TGCAGTGCTACCCCTTCGACAGGGCGGGCGGACGAG.

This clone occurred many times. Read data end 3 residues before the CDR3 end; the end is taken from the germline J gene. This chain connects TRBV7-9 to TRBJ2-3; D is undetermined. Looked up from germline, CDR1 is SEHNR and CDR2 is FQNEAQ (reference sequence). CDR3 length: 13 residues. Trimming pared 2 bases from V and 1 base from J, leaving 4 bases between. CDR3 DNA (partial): TGTGCCAGCAGCTTACAGGGCACAGATACG. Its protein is CASSLQGTDT. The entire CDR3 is CASSLQGTDTQYF.

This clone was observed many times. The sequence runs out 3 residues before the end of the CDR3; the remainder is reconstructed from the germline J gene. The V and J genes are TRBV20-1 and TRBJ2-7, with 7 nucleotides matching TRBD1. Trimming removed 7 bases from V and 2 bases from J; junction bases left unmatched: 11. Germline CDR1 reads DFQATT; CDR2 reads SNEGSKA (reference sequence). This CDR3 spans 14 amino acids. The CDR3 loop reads CSGLPQGKAYEQYF. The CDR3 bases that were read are TGCAGTGGATTACCACAGGGGAAAGCCTACGAG.

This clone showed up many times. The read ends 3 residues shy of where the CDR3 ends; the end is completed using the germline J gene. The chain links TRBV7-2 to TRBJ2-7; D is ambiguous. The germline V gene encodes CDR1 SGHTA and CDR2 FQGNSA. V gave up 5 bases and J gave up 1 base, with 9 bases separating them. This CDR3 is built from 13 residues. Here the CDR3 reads CASSGRVSYEQYF. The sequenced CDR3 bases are TGTGCCAGCAGCGGGCGTGTATCCTACGAG.

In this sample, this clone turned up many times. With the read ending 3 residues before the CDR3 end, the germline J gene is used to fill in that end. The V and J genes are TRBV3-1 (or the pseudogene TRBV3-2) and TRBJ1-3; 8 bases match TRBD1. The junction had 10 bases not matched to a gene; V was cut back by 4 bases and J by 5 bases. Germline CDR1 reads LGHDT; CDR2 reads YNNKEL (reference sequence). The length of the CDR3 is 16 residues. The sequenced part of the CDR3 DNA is TGTGCCAGCAGCCCCCCGCGGGACAGGAGACGAAACACC. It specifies CASSPPRDRRRNT. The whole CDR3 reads CASSPPRDRRRNTIYF.

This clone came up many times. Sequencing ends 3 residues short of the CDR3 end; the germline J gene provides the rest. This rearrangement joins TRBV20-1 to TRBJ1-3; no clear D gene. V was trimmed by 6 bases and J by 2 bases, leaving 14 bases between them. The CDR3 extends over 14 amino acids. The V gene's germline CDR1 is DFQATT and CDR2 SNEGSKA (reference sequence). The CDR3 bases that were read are TGCAGTGCGAATACAGTCAACGCTGGAAACACC. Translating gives CSANTVNAGNT. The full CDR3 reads CSANTVNAGNTIYF.

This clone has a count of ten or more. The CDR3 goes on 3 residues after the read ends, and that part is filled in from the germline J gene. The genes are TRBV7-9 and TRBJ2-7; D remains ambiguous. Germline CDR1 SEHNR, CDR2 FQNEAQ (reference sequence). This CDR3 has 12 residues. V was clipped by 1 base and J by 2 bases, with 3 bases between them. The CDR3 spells CASSLVTYEQYF. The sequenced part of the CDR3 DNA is TGTGCCAGCAGCTTAGTCACCTACGAG.

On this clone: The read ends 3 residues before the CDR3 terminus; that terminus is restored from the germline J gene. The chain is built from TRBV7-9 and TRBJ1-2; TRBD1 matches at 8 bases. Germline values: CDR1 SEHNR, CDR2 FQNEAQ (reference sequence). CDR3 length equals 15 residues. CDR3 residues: CASSILSGTGYDYTF. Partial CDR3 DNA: TGTGCCAGCAGCATACTTAGCGGGACAGGCTACGAC.

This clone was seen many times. The CDR3: CASSAVEQGSYEQYF. The sequenced part of the CDR3 DNA is TGTGCCAGTAGCGCCGTTGAACAGGGGTCCTACGAG. V gene TRBV19 combines with J gene TRBJ2-7; 7 bases line up with TRBD1. Coverage ceases 3 residues before the CDR3 finishes, and the germline J gene fills in the end. The germline V gene has CDR1 LNHDA and CDR2 SQIVND (reference sequence). J lost 1 base, V lost 6 bases, and 9 bases had no gene match. This CDR3 spans 15 amino acids.

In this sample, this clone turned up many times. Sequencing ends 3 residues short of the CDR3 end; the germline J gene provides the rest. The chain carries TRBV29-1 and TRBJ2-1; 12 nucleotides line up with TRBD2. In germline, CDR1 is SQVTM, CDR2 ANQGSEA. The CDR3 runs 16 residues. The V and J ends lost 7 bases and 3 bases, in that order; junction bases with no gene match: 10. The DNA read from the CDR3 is TGCAGCGCCCCGGGACTAGCGGGCGCCCTCTACAATGAG. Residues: CSAPGLAGALYNE. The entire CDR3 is CSAPGLAGALYNEQFF.

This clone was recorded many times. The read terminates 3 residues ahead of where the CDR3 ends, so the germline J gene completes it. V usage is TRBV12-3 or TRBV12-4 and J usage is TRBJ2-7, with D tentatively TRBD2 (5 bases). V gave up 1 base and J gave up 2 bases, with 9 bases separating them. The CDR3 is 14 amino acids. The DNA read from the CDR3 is TGTGCCAGCAGTTTAGGGACTGCCGCCTACGAG. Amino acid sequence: CASSLGTAAYE. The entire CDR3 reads CASSLGTAAYEQYF.

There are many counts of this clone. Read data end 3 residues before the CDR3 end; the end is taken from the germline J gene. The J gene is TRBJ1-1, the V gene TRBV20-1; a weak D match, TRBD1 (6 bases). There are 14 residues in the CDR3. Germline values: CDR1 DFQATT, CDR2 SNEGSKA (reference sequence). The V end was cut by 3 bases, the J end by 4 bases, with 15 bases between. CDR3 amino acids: CSARAGGGGTEAFF. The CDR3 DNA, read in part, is TGCAGTGCTAGGGCCGGCGGGGGCGGCACTGAA.

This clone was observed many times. CDR3 sequence: CSASKPGLADYNEQFF. The CDR3 bases that were read are TGCAGTGCTAGTAAACCCGGACTAGCGGACTACAATGAG. The gene calls are TRBV20-1 and TRBJ2-1; 10 positions agree with TRBD2. With the read ending 3 residues before the CDR3 end, the germline J gene is used to fill in that end. Losses at the gene ends were 3 bases for V and 3 bases for J; bases not matched to a gene: 8. Germline V gene sequence: CDR1 DFQATT, CDR2 SNEGSKA (reference sequence). The CDR3 is made up of 16 amino acids.

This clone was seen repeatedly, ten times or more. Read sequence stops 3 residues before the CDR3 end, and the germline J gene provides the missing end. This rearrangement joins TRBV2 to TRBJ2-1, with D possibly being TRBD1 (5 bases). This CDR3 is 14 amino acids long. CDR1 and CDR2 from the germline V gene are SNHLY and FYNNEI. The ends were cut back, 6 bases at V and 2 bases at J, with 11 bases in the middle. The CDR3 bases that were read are TGTGCCAGCAGGGACATAGTCGCCTACAATGAG. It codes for CASRDIVAYNE. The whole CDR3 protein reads CASRDIVAYNEQFF.